This paragraph reports one T cell receptor (beta chain). Its antigen is still unknown. Base qualities are missing; no much larger clone stands one base away. The cohort was made up of several hundred healthy bone marrow donors. Cohort members were all nominally healthy when sampled, although unrecorded immune exposures were likely present. The donor tested CMV seropositive and was one of the 289 seropositive cohort members. Each donor provided a peripheral blood sample, and peripheral blood mononuclear cells were used for TCR beta sequencing. Genomic DNA extraction from the blood cell samples was performed with the Qiagen DNeasy Blood Extraction Kit. The library was generated by the immunoSEQ multiplex PCR assay. For the multiplex PCR, a mixture combining 60 forward primers for TCR Vbeta segments and 13 reverse primers for TCR Jbeta segments was used. The CDR3 region of rearranged TCR beta genes was amplified from genomic DNA with a multiplex PCR assay. The amplified TCR beta libraries were sequenced on the Illumina HiSeq System as 87-base-pair reads. In the paper's pipeline: A later analysis counted some 80 million unique TCR beta chains across the roughly 700 repertoires, and approximately 11 million of these chains were shared by at least two donors. Raw reads were error-corrected and collapsed into unique sequences with a nearest-neighbor algorithm that merged closely related sequences to remove PCR and sequencing errors. Alignment of CDR3 sequences to IMGT reference sequences was used to assign V, D and J gene segments. For a sequence to be retained, a match of at least six nucleotides was required to both a V gene segment and a J gene segment. A rearrangement counted as productive if the CDR3 had no stop codons and remained in frame with V and J, and every other rearrangement counted as non-productive. Following IMGT convention, CDR3 was defined as the stretch from the second conserved V-encoded cysteine to the conserved J-encoded phenylalanine. The earlier analysis of fewer than 700 of the donors excluded sequences that lacked an unambiguous match to a single V gene segment. An earlier analysis of several hundred of the donors called V segments functional above 56.7% productive rearrangements and segregating when the between-donor standard deviation exceeded 5%. To diagnose cytomegalovirus status from the catalog of TCR beta chain sequences, a statistical classification framework was built. V and J gene assignment, in a later analysis, came from comparing TCR nucleotide sequences with IMGT/GENE-DB human TR gene sequences. Using the TCRdist pipeline, a later analysis assigned CDR3 sequences along with most-parsimonious VDJ recombination scenarios. In a later analysis, each TCR beta chain was defined by its CDR3 amino acid sequence together with its V-gene family, and reads without a unique V-gene family were excluded. In a later analysis, 450 to 600 highly shared, low-generation-probability nucleotide sequences were removed to address suspected cross-contamination and a sequencing artifact. For each public chain, a later analysis derived a clonal expansion index from normalized ranks of inferred template counts within each repertoire. A later analysis computed generation probabilities with a VDJ recombination model fitted to out-of-frame rearrangements, and checked the results against IGoR. In a later analysis, hypergeometric tests were used to score TCR-TCR, TCR-HLA and TCR-CMV co-occurrence, with a repertoire-size bias correction applied to TCR pairs. In a later analysis, false discovery rates were estimated by permuting HLA or CMV assignments 20 times. In a later analysis, co-occurring TCRs were grouped with DBSCAN, and TCRdist sequence similarity was added when clustering was performed within HLA-allele-positive subsets. Repertoires with fewer than 30,000 or more than 120,000 public chains were left out of co-occurrence clustering, as were about 5 repertoires with anomalous nucleotide sharing. TCRdb retrieved this table from immuneACCESS and kept in-frame rearrangements only. Not all clones are present; in checked studies, unresolved V genes account for under half, and no reason is known for the remainder. D and trimming come from the DNA, and the V and J calls and clone size come from that table. Recorded for this sample are 150,000 to 200,000 clones; roughly 79% of them occurred a single time. The ten most abundant clones make up around 7% of the sample.

For CDR1 and CDR2, the germline V gene (reference sequence) lists SGHNT and YYREEE. There are 12 amino acids in the CDR3, from cysteine to phenylalanine inclusive. Only CDR3 DNA is held: 36 bases, read in frame from base 1. Between the V and J ends, shortened by 4 bases and 7 bases respectively, the junction contains 6 bases. The data originate from a study of cytomegalovirus exposure and HLA in healthy donors (TCRdb year 2017). As for the study more broadly: An earlier analysis of several hundred of the donors reported 250 to 300 Gb of sequence data and roughly 110 million unique TCR beta sequences from about 200 million T cells. An early release covering roughly 600 HLA-typed donors comprised roughly 300 gigabases of sequencing data and around 86 million unique TCR sequences. Among the roughly 390 genotyped donors, 75% to 90% belonged to the genetic ancestry cluster associated with self-reported Caucasian donors. The study was designed to test whether signatures of past pathogen exposure could be identified by cataloging public T cell receptors. Using immunosequencing, the study profiled T cell repertoires from 550 to 750 subjects and related those repertoires to cytomegalovirus serostatus. Along with the approximately 700-subject first cohort, a separate validation cohort of over a hundred different subjects was used. High-throughput TCR immunosequencing, statistical association of individual TCRs with disease status, and machine learning were combined to predict cytomegalovirus infection status. A later analysis re-analyzed previously published TCR beta repertoires from several hundred donors and added high-resolution HLA genotyping to study TCR occurrence patterns. Rather than drawing on any new phenotypic data, the later analysis identified candidate immune exposures from TCR beta sequences and the way those sequences occurred across donors. An earlier analysis of 587 of the donors applied high-throughput TCR beta sequencing to assess whether each TCR beta V gene segment acted as functional or pseudogenic. Donor age, sex, ethnicity and CMV serostatus were compiled alongside the repertoire data. A later genetic analysis used genome-wide SNP genotypes for about 60% of the roughly 700 donors, treating that subset as a discovery cohort. Every discovery cohort repertoire had been produced on one sequencing platform. Class I and class II HLA loci were covered by the typing at four-digit resolution. Typing coverage differed by locus: A, B, C, DRB1 and DQB1 were typed in roughly 620-640 donors, DQA1 in 522, DPA1 in some 600, and DPB1 in around 490. Five DR-DQ haplotypes were handled as single units for association and clustering because linkage in the cohort was strong. On average, roughly 250,000 unique TCR beta nucleotide sequences were sequenced per donor among 300 to 500 genotyped donors of the cohort, with approximately 18% of those sequences being non-productive.

General study outcomes and caveats: A cluster of highly shared sequence variants was judged likely to be a technical artifact of the sequencing pipeline. Three of the identified cytomegalovirus-associated TCR beta chains were confirmed in vitro to be specific for cytomegalovirus antigens. Linkage disequilibrium might explain the correlated functional status among segregating V segments, but an unknown experimental factor could not be excluded. It was suggested by the authors that the approach could potentially be generalized to other disease states and immunological phenotypes. A further reported finding was that TCR beta sequences accurately predicted the HLA-A and HLA-B alleles for most subjects in the first cohort. Broadly in line with IMGT annotations, most TCR beta V segments showed up in productive rearrangements about 87% or about 30% of the time in an earlier analysis of 450 to 750 of the donors. A later analysis found that TCR association rates varied across HLA loci, with DRB1 alleles showing the most associated TCRs and HLA-C alleles the fewest. A later analysis found that HLA-associated TCR beta chains were more clonally expanded and had lower generation probabilities than equally common non-associated chains. Because counts were too low, about 15 rarely observed V segments, including chromosome 9 orphons, were left out of the earlier analysis of 500 to 650 of the donors. The study listed 150 to 200 TCR beta chains as associated with cytomegalovirus. Because HLA typing was unavailable for some donors at each locus, only the typed subset was used in association tests. A later analysis found that most CMV-associated TCR beta chains appeared HLA-restricted, with HLA associations seemingly driven largely by CMV exposure. In a later genetic analysis, fewer N-insertions in productive TCRs were reported among donors in an Asian-associated ancestry cluster than the roughly 640-donor mean. Because the 87-base-pair reads could not distinguish some IMGT-functional V segments, including TRBV6-2 and TRBV6-3, those segments were excluded. Strong co-occurrence of HLA alleles, especially DR and DQ, made assigning TCR associations to individual alleles difficult. Most TCR sequences were seen in very few donors, while some public TCRs were found in many individuals. In a later analysis, several top co-occurrence clusters were reported to appear linked to parvovirus B19, influenza, CMV and Epstein-Barr virus. The classifier was reported to diagnose cytomegalovirus status with high specificity and sensitivity in both the original cohort and the validation cohort. The cohort was sequenced for TCR beta chains only, and without alpha or paired-chain data the features that could be detected were limited. Specific HLA alleles were associated with 16,951 TCR beta sequences at a false discovery rate of 0.05 in a later analysis. V-gene and J-gene trimming of TCR beta chains was associated with a missense DCLRE1C variant in a later genetic analysis, and the association was replicated in an independent cohort. CMV serostatus was the only immune exposure information available for the cohort. Presence/absence analyses assumed roughly uniform sequencing depth across donors, an assumption that may not hold.

The rearrangement combines TRBV5-4 with TRBJ1-6; the D gene identity is not certain. The sequence was collected from a woman between 40 and 50 years old in good health and CMV-seropositive. The sample consisted of PBMCs. The CDR3 here reads CASSRENSPLHF. The DNA reads TGTGCCAGCAGCCGGGAGAATTCACCCCTCCACTTT. The full variable domain, completed from the reference TRBV5-4 and TRBJ1-6 proteins outside the CDR3, reads ETGVTQSPTHLIKTRGQQVTLRCSSQSGHNTVSWYQQALGQGPQFIFQYYREEENGRGNFPPRFSGLQFPNYSSELNVNALELDDSALYLCASSRENSPLHFGNGTRLTVT.